One and the same sample provided the 3 T cell receptor beta chains below, sequenced in a study of blood T cell repertoires in COVID-19. Method: immunoSEQ multiplex PCR; TCRdb's copy keeps in-frame clones and lacks some. The table records 300,000 to 350,000 clones, around 92% of them present only once. Source material: PBMCs or T cells enriched from blood (not recorded which). The receptors originated from a woman aged 30 to 39 who had recovered from COVID-19.

The chain uses TRBV15 and TRBJ2-3, with 10 bases lining up with TRBD2. Trimming at V came to 2 bases and at J to 4 bases, leaving 6 bases not matched to a gene. This CDR3 is 16 amino acids long. CDR1 and CDR2 from the germline V gene are LNHNV and YYDKDF (reference sequence). The CDR3 loop reads CATSRQTSGISDTQYF. CDR3 nucleotide sequence: TGTGCCACCAGCAGACAAACTAGCGGGATATCAGATACGCAGTATTTT.

V gene TRBV7-9 combines with J gene TRBJ1-2, with D uncertain. The V end lost 4 bases, the J end lost 8 bases, and 11 bases lay between the germline ends. This CDR3 comprises 12 residues. Per germline, CDR1 SEHNR and CDR2 FQNEAQ (reference sequence). The CDR3 bases are TGTGCCAGCAGCTCCGCCCGGAGGGGCTACACCTTC. It encodes CASSSARRGYTF. The entire variable domain, with the rest obtained from reference TRBV7-9 and TRBJ1-2, is as follows: DTGVSQNPRHKITKRGQNVTFRCDPISEHNRLYWYRQTLGQGPEFLTYFQNEAQLEKSRLLSDRFSAERPKGSFSTLEIQRTEQGDSAMYLCASSSARRGYTFGSGTRLTVV.

This rearrangement joins TRBV28 to TRBJ1-5; D is unclear. Deletions cut 2 bases from V and 5 bases from J, with 10 bases between. The CDR3 has 14 residues. The germline CDR1 and CDR2 sequences are MDHEN and SYDVKM. The CDR3 region is CASSLGQQDQPQHF. The CDR3 nucleotides read TGTGCCAGCAGTTTAGGGCAGCAGGATCAGCCCCAGCATTTT.